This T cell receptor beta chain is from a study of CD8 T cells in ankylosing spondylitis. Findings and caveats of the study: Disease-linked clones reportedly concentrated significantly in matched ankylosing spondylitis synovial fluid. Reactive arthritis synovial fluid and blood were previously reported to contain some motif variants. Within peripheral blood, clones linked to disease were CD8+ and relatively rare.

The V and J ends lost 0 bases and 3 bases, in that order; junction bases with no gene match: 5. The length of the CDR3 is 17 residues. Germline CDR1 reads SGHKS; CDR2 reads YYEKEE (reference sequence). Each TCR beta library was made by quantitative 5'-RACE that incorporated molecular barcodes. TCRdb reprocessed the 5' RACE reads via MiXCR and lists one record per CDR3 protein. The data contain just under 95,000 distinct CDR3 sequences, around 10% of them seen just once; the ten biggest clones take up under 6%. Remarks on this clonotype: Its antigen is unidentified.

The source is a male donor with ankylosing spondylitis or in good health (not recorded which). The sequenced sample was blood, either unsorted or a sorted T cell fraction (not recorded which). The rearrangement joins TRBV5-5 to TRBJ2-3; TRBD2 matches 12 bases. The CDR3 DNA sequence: TGTGCCAGCAGCTTGGATACTAGCGGGGGGTGGACAGATACGCAGTATTTT. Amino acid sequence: CASSLDTSGGWTDTQYF.